Included here is one TCR beta chain sequence, with context. The CDR3 is made up of 15 amino acids. Germline values: CDR1 MNHNS, CDR2 SASEGT. The ends lost 4 bases at V and 0 bases at J; junction bases unmatched: 3. This specimen belongs to a study of cytomegalovirus exposure and HLA in healthy donors. Researchers ran the PCR with 60 Vbeta and 13 Jbeta primers. Libraries were prepared by immunoSEQ multiplex PCR; TCRdb keeps only in-frame clonotypes and omits some of them. The sample yields 150,000 to 200,000 clones, roughly 85% seen once. Sequenced sample: PBMCs. The rearrangement uses TRBV6-1 and TRBJ1-2; 9 bases map to TRBD1. The TCR comes from a man younger than 35 in good health and CMV-seropositive. The CDR3 DNA follows: TGTGCCAGCAGTGGCAGACAGGGGGCTAACTATGGCTACACCTTC. Encoded protein: CASSGRQGANYGYTF.